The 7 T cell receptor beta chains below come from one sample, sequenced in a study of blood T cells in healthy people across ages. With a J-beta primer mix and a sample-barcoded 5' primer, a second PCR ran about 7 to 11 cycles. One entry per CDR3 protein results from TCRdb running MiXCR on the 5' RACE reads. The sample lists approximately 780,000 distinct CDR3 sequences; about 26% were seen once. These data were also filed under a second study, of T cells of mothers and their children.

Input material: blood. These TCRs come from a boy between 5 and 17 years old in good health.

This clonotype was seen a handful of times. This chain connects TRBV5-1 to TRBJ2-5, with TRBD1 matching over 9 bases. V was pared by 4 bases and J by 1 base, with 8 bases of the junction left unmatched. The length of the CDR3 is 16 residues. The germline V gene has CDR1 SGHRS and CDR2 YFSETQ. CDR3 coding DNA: TGCGCCAGCAGCCCAGGGGACAGGGAATTCCAAGAGACCCAGTACTTC. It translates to CASSPGDREFQETQYF.

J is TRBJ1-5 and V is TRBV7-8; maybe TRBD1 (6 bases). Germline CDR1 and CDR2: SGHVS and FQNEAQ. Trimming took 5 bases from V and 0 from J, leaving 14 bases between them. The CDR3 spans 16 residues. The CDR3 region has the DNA TGTGCCAGCAGCCAGGGGCGGTTACCTAGCAATCAGCCCCAGCATTTT. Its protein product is CASSQGRLPSNQPQHF.

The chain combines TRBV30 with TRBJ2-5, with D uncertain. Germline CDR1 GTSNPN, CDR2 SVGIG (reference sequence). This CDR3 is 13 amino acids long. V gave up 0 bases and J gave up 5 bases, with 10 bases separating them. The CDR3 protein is CAWSVGDAETQYF. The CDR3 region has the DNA TGTGCCTGGAGTGTGGGCGATGCGGAGACCCAGTACTTC. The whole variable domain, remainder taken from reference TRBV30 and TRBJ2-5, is SQTIHQWPATLVQPVGSPLSLECTVEGTSNPNLYWYRQAAGRGLQLLFYSVGIGQISSEVPQNLSASRPQDRQFILSSKKLLLSDSGFYLCAWSVGDAETQYFGPGTRLLVL.

The CDR3 DNA follows: TGCAGTGCTAGAGATCCGGCGGACCCCTACGAGCAGTACTTC. Translated, it gives CSARDPADPYEQYF. The chain links TRBV20-1 to TRBJ2-5; no reliable D call. The J call may be wrong; the DNA end is better matched by TRBJ2-7. This CDR3 spans 14 amino acids. Germline CDR1 DFQATT, CDR2 SNEGSKA (reference sequence).

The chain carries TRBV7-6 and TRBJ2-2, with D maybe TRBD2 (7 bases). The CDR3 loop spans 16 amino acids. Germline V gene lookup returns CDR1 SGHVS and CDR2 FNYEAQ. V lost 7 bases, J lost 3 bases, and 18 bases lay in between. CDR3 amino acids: CASTIGGGSDTGELFF. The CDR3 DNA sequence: TGTGCCAGCACTATAGGGGGGGGCTCGGACACCGGGGAGCTGTTTTTT.

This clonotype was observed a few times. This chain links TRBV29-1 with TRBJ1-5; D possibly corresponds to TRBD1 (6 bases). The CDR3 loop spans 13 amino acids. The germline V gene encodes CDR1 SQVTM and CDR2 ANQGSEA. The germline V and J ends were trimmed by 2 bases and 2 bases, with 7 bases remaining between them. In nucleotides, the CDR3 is TGCAGCGTTGAATCAGGGGGCAATCAGCCCCAGCATTTT. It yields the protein CSVESGGNQPQHF.

CDR3 sequence: CSANSYRNTEAFF. The CDR3 region has the DNA TGCAGTGCTAATTCATACAGGAACACTGAAGCTTTCTTT. The rearrangement links TRBV20-1 to TRBJ1-1; D call uncertain. CDR1 and CDR2 from the germline V gene are DFQATT and SNEGSKA (reference sequence). The CDR3 spans 13 residues. Deletions cut 4 bases from V and 1 base from J, with 10 bases between.